The 22 T cell receptor beta chains below come from one sample, sequenced in a study of Graves' ophthalmopathy and Graves' hyperthyroidism. CDR3 regions of TCR beta were amplified from RNA transcripts. HTBI-primed RT-PCR formed the first round, and a multiplex PCR formed the second. One entry per CDR3 protein results from TCRdb running MiXCR on the multiplex PCR reads. Here the sample spans about 39,000 distinct CDR3 sequences, roughly 50% being singletons. Sequences were obtained from peripheral blood. Receptors were obtained from an adult woman with stable Graves' hyperthyroidism.

The chain carries TRBV7-8 and TRBJ2-2; a weak D match, TRBD1 (5 bases). Trimming shortened V by 1 base and J by 7 bases, and 7 bases separated the two germline ends. In germline, CDR1 is SGHVS, CDR2 FQNEAQ. The CDR3 has 13 amino acids. The CDR3 DNA is TGTGCCAGCAGCTTAGGGGGCCGCGGGGAGCTGTTTTTT. Translation gives CASSLGGRGELFF.

Note on this clonotype: A much more abundant neighbour one base away suggests this may be a read error. The chain recombines TRBV20-1 with TRBJ2-3; 7 nucleotides align to TRBD2. Germline assignment: CDR1 DFQATT and CDR2 SNEGSKA (reference sequence). The CDR3 runs to 15 residues. The CDR3 nucleotides read TGCAGTGCTACGGGGACTACACCTAGCACAGATACGCGGTATTTT. Protein product: CSATGTTPSTDTRYF.

In this sample, this clonotype turned up many times. The V gene is TRBV6-5, the J gene TRBJ1-2, with D possibly TRBD1 on 5 matching bases. This CDR3 has 14 amino acids. Germline V CDR1 and CDR2: MNHEY, SVGAGI. Between the trimmed V and J ends, which lost 7 bases and 5 bases, there was a span of 17 bases. The CDR3 DNA reads as TGTGCCAGCACCCGCGGGGGTGGCGGGTATGGCTACACCTTC. It encodes CASTRGGGGYGYTF.

The chain combines TRBV5-1 with TRBJ1-6; tentatively, D is TRBD1 (5 bases). Germline CDR1 reads SGHRS; CDR2 reads YFSETQ. The CDR3 contains 14 residues. V dropped 4 bases and J dropped 7 bases, with 12 bases sitting between them. CDR3 sequence: CASSRDSGNSPLHF. Written as DNA, the CDR3 is TGCGCCAGCAGCAGAGACAGTGGAAATTCACCCCTCCACTTT.

The table lists this clonotype with a few counts. V usage is TRBV20-1 and J usage is TRBJ2-5; tentative D call: TRBD2 (5 bases). The CDR3 loop spans 13 amino acids. The V end was cut by 3 bases, the J end by 3 bases, with 11 bases between. The V gene's germline CDR1 is DFQATT and CDR2 SNEGSKA (reference sequence). CDR3 in amino acids: CSARPGMKETQYF. The CDR3 region has the DNA TGCAGTGCTAGGCCCGGGATGAAAGAGACCCAGTACTTC.

This clonotype has ten or more counts. The chain links TRBV28 to TRBJ1-2; D remains ambiguous. The CDR3 length is 14 residues. Germline V gene data show CDR1 as MDHEN and CDR2 as SYDVKM. V was cut by 4 bases and J by 0 bases, with 9 bases left in between. CDR3 sequence: CASSWEGSNYGYTF. The DNA of the CDR3 is TGTGCCAGCAGTTGGGAAGGGTCTAACTATGGCTACACCTTC.

The chain uses TRBV7-4 and TRBJ1-4; 7 bases are shared with TRBD1. CDR1 SGHVT and CDR2 SQSDAQ come from the germline V gene. The CDR3 loop spans 13 amino acids. J lost 11 bases, V lost 5 bases, and 8 bases had no gene match. CDR3 region: CASSHYCRGKLFF. CDR3 coding DNA: TGTGCCAGCAGCCATTATTGCAGGGGGAAACTGTTTTTT.

This sequence joins TRBV20-1 and TRBJ2-5; 15 bases are a match to TRBD2. V trimming: 4 bases; J trimming: 4 bases; junction bases outside the gene matches: 10. CDR1 and CDR2 from the germline V gene are DFQATT and SNEGSKA (reference sequence). CDR3 size: 17 residues. The CDR3 coding sequence is TGCAGTGCTAAGTCGCGGACTAGCGGGAGGGCCGTAGAGACCCAGTACTTC. As protein: CSAKSRTSGRAVETQYF.

Only a few counts were recorded for this clonotype. This rearrangement joins TRBV7-9 to TRBJ1-5; TRBD1 agrees at 8 bases. The CDR3 runs 14 residues. CDR1 and CDR2 (germline): SEHNR, FQNEAQ (reference sequence). After removal of 4 bases from V and 6 bases from J, the junction contained 5 bases not matched to a gene. The CDR3: CASSSGQEGQPQHF. The DNA of the CDR3 is TGTGCCAGCAGCTCGGGACAGGAAGGTCAGCCCCAGCATTTT.

At least ten counts were recorded for this clonotype. CDR3 bases: TGTGCCAGCAGTTACGGGACACCAGGCGAGCAGTACTTC. This translates into CASSYGTPGEQYF. The chain employs TRBV6-5 and TRBJ2-7; possibly TRBD1 for D (6 bases). Germline assignment: CDR1 MNHEY and CDR2 SVGAGI. The CDR3 has 13 amino acids. V shed 2 bases and J shed 6 bases, with 11 bases lying between them.

This clonotype was seen at least ten times. The chain couples TRBV4-1 to TRBJ1-1, with a possible D match to TRBD1 (6 bases). The CDR3 extends over 16 amino acids. V was clipped by 2 bases and J by 5 bases, with 18 bases between them. Germline CDR1 reads MGHRA; CDR2 reads YSYEKL. CDR3: CASSQYRDTEGTEAFF. The CDR3 DNA reads TGCGCCAGCAGCCAATATCGGGACACTGAAGGGACTGAAGCTTTCTTT.

To note about this clonotype: A read error may account for a junction end that differs from germline. The chain recombines TRBV5-1 with TRBJ2-7; a weak D match, TRBD2 (5 bases). The V gene's germline CDR1 is SGHRS and CDR2 YFSETQ. The CDR3 totals 12 residues. The CDR3 DNA follows: TGCGCCAGCAGCGTGGTGGCCGGGGAGCAGCACTTC. Translation gives CASSVVAGEQHF.

This chain joins TRBV7-8 and TRBJ1-2; 7 nucleotides line up with TRBD1. Per the germline V gene, CDR1 is SGHVS and CDR2 is FQNEAQ. CDR3 length: 14 residues. Trimming removed 2 bases from V and 7 bases from J; junction bases left unmatched: 7. The DNA for the CDR3 is TGTGCCAGCAGCTTAAGTGGCAGGGGGTTTGGCTACACCTTC. Its protein product is CASSLSGRGFGYTF.

The chain combines TRBV13 with TRBJ2-7; 9 bases line up with TRBD1. CDR1 is PRHDT and CDR2 is FYEKMQ in the germline V gene (reference sequence). Unmatched junction bases numbered 8, after V lost 8 bases and J lost 0 bases. This CDR3 is 15 amino acids long. The CDR3 loop reads CASPAGTGYSYEQYF. The DNA of the CDR3 is TGTGCCAGCCCCGCCGGGACAGGGTACTCCTACGAGCAGTACTTC.

This clonotype was counted ten times or more. The J gene is TRBJ2-6, the V gene TRBV24-1; possibly TRBD2 for D (5 bases). V lost 3 bases to trimming and J lost 0 bases, with 11 bases between them. Germline values: CDR1 KGHDR, CDR2 SFDVKD. The CDR3 has 17 amino acids. The CDR3 reads CATSDPDGLSGANVLTF. The CDR3 DNA follows: TGTGCCACCAGTGATCCCGACGGACTCTCTGGGGCCAACGTCCTGACTTTC.

This clonotype occurred many times. This chain connects TRBV4-1 to TRBJ1-4, with a weak D call TRBD1 (5 bases). Germline V gene lookup returns CDR1 MGHRA and CDR2 YSYEKL. Deletions cut 0 bases from V and 8 bases from J, with 10 bases between. The CDR3 has 14 amino acids. The CDR3 loop reads CASSQDPGGEKLFF. The CDR3 DNA reads TGCGCCAGCAGCCAAGATCCGGGGGGGGAAAAACTGTTTTTT.

V and J are TRBV20-1 and TRBJ1-6; 10 positions agree with TRBD1. Trimming at V came to 7 bases and at J to 5 bases, leaving 11 bases not matched to a gene. Germline CDR1 DFQATT, CDR2 SNEGSKA (reference sequence). The CDR3 totals 16 residues. CDR3 sequence: CSGQTGGSYNNSPLHF. In DNA form, the CDR3 reads TGCAGTGGCCAGACAGGGGGCTCATACAATAATTCACCCCTCCACTTT.

This clonotype was observed at least ten times. The rearrangement links TRBV7-6 to TRBJ2-2; D is unresolved. The germline V and J ends were trimmed by 1 base and 6 bases, with 6 bases remaining between them. The CDR3 loop spans 13 amino acids. Germline V gene lookup returns CDR1 SGHVS and CDR2 FNYEAQ. The chain's CDR3 is CASSLGTAGELFF. The CDR3 DNA sequence: TGTGCCAGCAGCTTAGGAACTGCCGGGGAGCTGTTTTTT.

The chain couples TRBV29-1 to TRBJ2-7; TRBD2 matches 14 bases. Looked up from germline, CDR1 is SQVTM and CDR2 is ANQGSEA. Trimming took 3 bases from V and 6 from J; bases not matched to a gene: 10. The CDR3 loop spans 16 amino acids. CDR3 coding DNA: TGCAGCGTTGACGGTTTGGGGACTAGCGGGGGACGCGAGCAGTACTTC. Protein: CSVDGLGTSGGREQYF.

This clonotype was observed a handful of times. The rearrangement uses TRBV20-1 and TRBJ1-1, with a weak D call TRBD1 (6 bases). V was trimmed by 6 bases and J by 1 base, leaving 9 bases between them. Germline V gene data show CDR1 as DFQATT and CDR2 as SNEGSKA (reference sequence). The CDR3 has 12 residues. CDR3 coding DNA: TGCAGTGCCGGGGGCGGGAACACTGAAGCTTTCTTT. It translates to CSAGGGNTEAFF.

The gene calls are TRBV5-1 and TRBJ2-2, with D possibly matching TRBD2 (5 bases). This CDR3 contains 12 residues. The germline V gene has CDR1 SGHRS and CDR2 YFSETQ. V lost 1 base and J lost 7, with 5 bases in between. CDR3 protein: CASSLTSGELFF. DNA for the CDR3: TGCGCCAGCAGCTTGACTAGCGGGGAGCTGTTTTTT.

This clonotype was observed once. Its ends do not fully match the called genes, so a read error is possible. The V call is TRBV7-4, the J call TRBJ2-3; D gene ambiguous. This CDR3 contains 14 residues. Per germline, CDR1 SGHVT and CDR2 SQSDAQ. CDR3 nucleotide sequence: TGTGCCAGCAGCCCCCGGGCATTCACAGATACGCAGTGTTTT. This translates into CASSPRAFTDTQCF.